What follows describes a single T cell receptor (beta chain). What it binds is not known. The CDR3 spans 17 residues. Trimming shortened V by 0 bases and J by 3 bases, and 14 bases separated the two germline ends. Per the germline V gene, CDR1 is SNHLY and CDR2 is FYNNEI. The source of the sample is a study of cytomegalovirus exposure and HLA in healthy donors. At the level of the study: The 120 validation repertoires, a later analysis reported, used the same platform as the 666 first-cohort repertoires.

The donors were members of the validation cohort comprising about 130 subjects, separate from the roughly 700-subject first cohort. Whole-study results and caveats: Most TCR sequences were uncommon, yet certain public TCRs appeared in many donors.

The table came from immunoSEQ multiplex PCR; TCRdb's copy has only in-frame clones and leaves some out. Among some 150,000 clones listed, approximately 91% were seen once. The TCR sequence derives from a man younger than 30 in good health and CMV-seronegative. Sample: PBMCs. V usage is TRBV2 and J usage is TRBJ2-2, with D tentatively TRBD2 (6 bases). DNA of the CDR3: TGTGCCAGCAGTGAAGCTCTTGTAGCGGAATACACCGGGGAGCTGTTTTTT. Its protein is CASSEALVAEYTGELFF.